A selection of T cell receptor beta chains follows, all from one sample in a study of cytomegalovirus exposure and HLA in healthy donors. This table comes from immunoSEQ multiplex PCR, and its TCRdb copy is limited to in-frame clones, with some not included. In the table there are about 180,000 clones, around 80% of which are singletons. What was sequenced was PBMCs. The receptors shown here come from a man in his late teens or twenties in good health and CMV-seronegative. The CDR3 runs from the conserved cysteine through the conserved F or W. Fields, in order: clone size, D gene, CDR3 length, V gene, J gene, CDR3 DNA, CDR3 protein. The D gene is left open where the match is weak. For some rows the clone size is stated as once, few or many, or as a class when expanded; others skip it.

>-|TRBD2|16|TRBV13|TRBJ2-1
TGTGCCAGCAGCCCCACCTTAGGACTAGCCTTGGATGAGCAGTTCTTC
CASSPTLGLALDEQFF
>-|-|13|TRBV7-2|TRBJ2-4
TGTGCCAGCAGCTTAAGGACTCGGGACATTCAGTACTTC
CASSLRTRDIQYF
>-|TRBD2|16|TRBV5-1|TRBJ2-7
TGCGCCAGCAGCACCATGGCCTCCACTAGCGGGGGGTCGCAGTACTTC
CASSTMASTSGGSQYF
>-|-|12|TRBV29-1|TRBJ2-7
TGCAGCGTCAGACAGGAGACCTACGAGCAGTACTTC
CSVRQETYEQYF
>-|-|14|TRBV6-1|TRBJ1-1
TGTGCCAGCAGTGATAGGTCAGGGCTCACTGAAGCTTTCTTT
CASSDRSGLTEAFF
>once|TRBD2|15|TRBV11-2|TRBJ2-7
TGTGCCAGCAGCCCATGGACTAGCGGGGGTTACGAGCAGTACTTC
CASSPWTSGGYEQYF
>-|TRBD1|14|TRBV9|TRBJ1-1
TGTGCCAGCAGCGGACAGGGGGAATGGACTGAAGCTTTCTTT
CASSGQGEWTEAFF
>-|TRBD1|17|TRBV5-1|TRBJ1-2
TGCGCCAGCAGCGATGGACAGGAGGCAGAAGAGGACTATGGCTACACCTTC
CASSDGQEAEEDYGYTF
>-|-|13|TRBV7-9|TRBJ1-5
TGTGCCAGCAGCCGCGGGTCCAATCAGCCCCAGCATTTT
CASSRGSNQPQHF
>-|-|17|TRBV5-1|TRBJ2-6
TGCGCCAGCAGCTTGTTTGGGGGCGGCACTGGGGCCAACGTCCTGACTTTC
CASSLFGGGTGANVLTF
>once|-|13|TRBV19|TRBJ1-2
TGTGCCAGTACTGCGTCAGGTTACTATGGCTACACCTTC
CASTASGYYGYTF
>-|-|15|TRBV5-6|TRBJ2-1
TGTGCCAGCAGCCCCTACCCCCGGACAGTCCATGAGCAGTTCTTC
CASSPYPRTVHEQFF
>-|-|15|TRBV6-5|TRBJ1-2
TGTGCCAGCAGTGCTTTAGGGGTAGGCAACTATGGCTACACCTTC
CASSALGVGNYGYTF
>-|-|16|TRBV6-5|TRBJ1-2
TGTGCCAGCAGTTACTTTGGAGAACGGGGTCCCTATGGCTACACCTTC
CASSYFGERGPYGYTF
>-|-|16|TRBV27|TRBJ1-1
TGTGCCAGCAGCTCCGTCCCGGAAAGACAGTCACACGAAGCTTTCTTT
CASSSVPERQSHEAFF
>-|TRBD1|14|TRBV30|TRBJ1-6
TGTGCCTGGAGGGGACAGGGGGCGGGTTCACCCCTCCACTTT
CAWRGQGAGSPLHF
>few|-|14|TRBV6-5|TRBJ1-1
TGTGCCAGCACCAAACTGCAGGGTCGCACTGAAGCTTTCTTT
CASTKLQGRTEAFF
>once|-|15|TRBV15|TRBJ1-5
TGTGCCACCAGCAGAGATCTTGGGGGGACCCAGCCCCAGCATTTT
CATSRDLGGTQPQHF
>-|-|14|TRBV7-2|TRBJ1-2
TGTGCCAGCACTCGGGGCGGGAACAACTATGGCTACACCTTC
CASTRGGNNYGYTF
>-|-|14|TRBV19|TRBJ1-1
TGTGCCACCTCAGGGGATCCCTTGAACACTGAAGCTTTCTTT
CATSGDPLNTEAFF
>-|TRBD2|17|TRBV7-2|TRBJ2-1
TGTGCCAGCAGCTTAGGAAGCGGGAGGCCTCTCGGCGATGAGCAGTTCTTC
CASSLGSGRPLGDEQFF
>-|-|13|TRBV27|TRBJ1-5
TGTGCCAGCAGTTTAGGAAGACTTCAGCCCCAGCATTTT
CASSLGRLQPQHF
>-|TRBD1|15|TRBV2|TRBJ2-7
TGTGCCAGCAGTGCAGAGGGGGCGAGCTCCTACGAGCAGTACTTC
CASSAEGASSYEQYF
>-|-|12|TRBV4-3|TRBJ1-5
TGCGCCAGGAGGACAGCCCCCAGATCCCAGCATTTT
CARRTAPRSQHF
>-|-|12|TRBV30|TRBJ2-7
TGTGCCTGGAGTGTAGCAGGGTTCGAGCAGTACTTC
CAWSVAGFEQYF
>-|-|12|TRBV19|TRBJ1-6
TGTGCCAGTACAACAGGGAAATCACCCCTCCACTTT
CASTTGKSPLHF
>-|-|14|TRBV5-1|TRBJ2-2
TGCGCCAGCAATCGGAGGGGAGACACCGGGGAGCTGTTTTTT
CASNRRGDTGELFF
>-|-|16|TRBV7-6|TRBJ1-2
TGTGCCAGCAGCTCCGGAGGATTGAGTAAATGGAATGGCTACACCTTC
CASSSGGLSKWNGYTF
>few|-|13|TRBV7-9|TRBJ2-1
TGTGCCAGCAGCTTAGGGCAGTACAATGAGCAGTTCTTC
CASSLGQYNEQFF
>-|TRBD2|12|TRBV5-6|TRBJ2-7
TGTGCCAGCAGCTTCGGGAGGTACGAGCAGTACTTC
CASSFGRYEQYF
>-|TRBD1|15|TRBV5-1|TRBJ2-7
TGCGCCAGCAGCTTCGGGACAGTCAATTCCTACGAGCAGTACTTC
CASSFGTVNSYEQYF
>-|TRBD2|16|TRBV11-2|TRBJ2-3
TGTGCCAGCAGCTTAACAGCGGGGAGCCGCACAGATACGCAGTATTTT
CASSLTAGSRTDTQYF
>-|-|14|TRBV21-1|TRBJ2-1
TGTGCCAGGAGGGGATGGACAGAGAACAATGAGCAGTTCTTC
CARRGWTENNEQFF
>once|TRBD2|17|TRBV4-1|TRBJ2-1
TGCGCCAGCAGCCAGGATGACGGTGGGAGGGCCAGCGGTGAGCAGTTCTTC
CASSQDDGGRASGEQFF
>-|TRBD2|16|TRBV11-2|TRBJ2-1
TGTGCCAGCAGCTCCAAGGGACTAGCGGGAGGCAATGAGCAGTTCTTC
CASSSKGLAGGNEQFF
>-|TRBD1|15|TRBV5-4|TRBJ1-2
TGTGCCAGCAGTTGGGCAGGGGGCTCGATATATGGCTACACCTTC
CASSWAGGSIYGYTF
>few|-|13|TRBV5-5|TRBJ2-7
TGTGCCAGCCTTTCCGGACTCAGCTACGAGCAGTACTTC
CASLSGLSYEQYF
>-|-|16|TRBV27|TRBJ2-7
TGTGCCAGCAGTCCCCCGGAAAACAGGTTTCCCTACGAGCAGTACTTC
CASSPPENRFPYEQYF
>-|TRBD2|15|TRBV28|TRBJ2-7
TGTGCCAGCAGTTCCCCGGTAGCGGGCCCATACGAGCAGTACTTC
CASSSPVAGPYEQYF
>-|-|17|TRBV4-1|TRBJ1-6
TGCGCCAGCAGCCAATGGGCGGGCGGTTCCTATAATTCACCCCTCCACTTT
CASSQWAGGSYNSPLHF
>once|-|14|TRBV28|TRBJ2-7
TGTGCCAGCAGTTTAGATGGACTCAGTTACGAGCAGTACTTC
CASSLDGLSYEQYF
>-|-|12|TRBV4-1|TRBJ1-2
TGCGCCAGCAGCCATCTGGCGGATGGCTACACCTTC
CASSHLADGYTF
>-|-|14|TRBV6-1|TRBJ1-1
TGTGCCAGCAGTGCCATGCGGCTGAACACTGAAGCTTTCTTT
CASSAMRLNTEAFF
>-|-|16|TRBV19|TRBJ1-5
TGTGCCAGTAGTACTAAACTCTCTTCGGGCAATCAGCCCCAGCATTTT
CASSTKLSSGNQPQHF
>-|-|16|TRBV19|TRBJ2-2
TGTGCCAGTAGAGTCCCGGGGAGGCGGAACACCGGGGAGCTGTTTTTT
CASRVPGRRNTGELFF
>-|TRBD2|16|TRBV7-2|TRBJ2-3
TGTGCCAGCAGCCCTGTAGCGGGGGTGGGGTCAGATACGCAGTATTTT
CASSPVAGVGSDTQYF
>few|-|13|TRBV10-3|TRBJ2-3
TGTGCCATCAGCGGCGGGTTCGGAGATACGCAGTATTTT
CAISGGFGDTQYF
>-|-|15|TRBV19|TRBJ2-2
TGTGCCAGTAGTATGATACAGGGTTACACCGGGGAGCTGTTTTTT
CASSMIQGYTGELFF
>-|TRBD1|16|TRBV7-8|TRBJ2-7
TGTGCCAGCAGCGAAAGTGGGACAGGGGCAGCCTACGAGCAGTACTTC
CASSESGTGAAYEQYF
>-|-|13|TRBV15|TRBJ1-5
TGTGCCACCAGCAACCCCCAGACAGGGCCCCAGCATTTT
CATSNPQTGPQHF
>once|TRBD2|15|TRBV2|TRBJ2-3
TGTGCCAGCAGTGGCGCGGGGGGGCGGACAGATACGCAGTATTTT
CASSGAGGRTDTQYF
>-|-|16|TRBV7-9|TRBJ1-3
TGTGCCAGCAGCTTAGGTCAGGGAAGCTCTGGAAACACCATATATTTT
CASSLGQGSSGNTIYF
>-|TRBD1|14|TRBV7-6|TRBJ1-1
TGTGCCAGCAGCGCAGGACAGGGAAACACTGAAGCTTTCTTT
CASSAGQGNTEAFF